Following are 2 T cell receptor beta chains from one sample sequenced in a study of cytomegalovirus exposure and HLA in healthy donors. Amplification used 60 Vbeta primers and 13 Jbeta primers. The data were produced by immunoSEQ multiplex PCR, yet TCRdb's version contains in-frame clones alone and is incomplete. The sample carries about 94,000 clones, roughly three quarters recorded once. The sequenced material came from PBMCs. The source of these receptors is a male donor in good health and CMV-seronegative.

This clone was seen a handful of times. For the CDR3, the DNA is TGCAGTGCTAGAGAACAGGCGGCTTTCTTT. Translation gives CSAREQAAFF. The chain carries TRBV20-1 and TRBJ1-1; D may be TRBD1 (5 bases). CDR1 and CDR2 from the germline V gene are DFQATT and SNEGSKA (reference sequence). Trimming removed 0 bases from V and 11 bases from J, with 7 bases in between. The CDR3 is made up of 10 amino acids.

This clone was counted between two and nine times. J is TRBJ1-6 and V is TRBV28; 8 nucleotides match TRBD1. The trim removed 7 bases at V and 9 bases at J, leaving 5 bases unmatched. Germline V gene lookup returns CDR1 MDHEN and CDR2 SYDVKM. The length of the CDR3 is 13 residues. The chain's CDR3 is CASTGTGSSPLHF. The CDR3 nucleotides are TGTGCCAGCACCGGGACAGGTTCTTCACCCCTCCACTTT.